The rows below give T cell receptor beta chains drawn from one sample of a study of blood T cell repertoires in COVID-19. Generated by immunoSEQ multiplex PCR, the TCRdb table keeps only in-frame clones and is missing some. The data contain about 150,000 clones, about 88% of them singletons. Sequencing was performed on PBMCs or T cells enriched from blood (not recorded which). The origin of the receptors is a man aged 50 or older who had recovered from COVID-19. CDR3s include the opening cysteine and the closing phenylalanine or tryptophan. The D gene is left open where the match is weak. Not every row has a clone size; where given, it reads once, few, many or a size class.

clone_size	v_call	d_call	j_call	cdr3_aa	cdr3_nt
-	TRBV27	-	TRBJ1-6	CASSFGRINYNSPLHF	TGTGCCAGCAGTTTCGGCAGGATCAACTATAATTCACCCCTCCACTTT
-	TRBV11-3	-	TRBJ1-6	CASSLKGLGNSPLHF	TGTGCCAGCAGCTTAAAGGGGTTGGGAAATTCACCCCTCCACTTT
few	TRBV13	-	TRBJ1-3	CASSLEGIRPDSHSGNTIYF	TGTGCCAGCAGCTTAGAAGGGATTCGTCCGGACAGCCACTCTGGAAACACCATATATTTT
-	TRBV7-9	-	TRBJ1-4	CASSKFYTGPANEKLFF	TGTGCCAGCAGCAAATTCTATACAGGGCCTGCTAATGAAAAACTGTTTTTT
-	TRBV6-5	TRBD2	TRBJ2-7	CATWRGDSYEQYF	TGTGCCACGTGGCGGGGGGATTCCTACGAGCAGTACTTC
-	TRBV7-2	-	TRBJ1-4	CASSLRKAGSRNEKLFF	TGTGCCAGCAGCTTAAGGAAGGCGGGGTCACGTAATGAAAAACTGTTTTTT
-	TRBV5-1	-	TRBJ1-5	CASSMDTGYNQPQHF	TGCGCCAGCAGCATGGACACAGGGTACAATCAGCCCCAGCATTTT
once	TRBV14	-	TRBJ2-7	CASSQATGPKGYEQYF	TGTGCCAGCAGCCAAGCTACAGGCCCTAAGGGCTACGAGCAGTACTTC
-	TRBV18	TRBD2	TRBJ2-1	CASSPSSGGWNEQFF	TGTGCCAGCTCACCATCTAGCGGGGGTTGGAATGAGCAGTTCTTC
-	TRBV20-1	TRBD2	TRBJ2-3	CSASVLAGADTQYF	TGCAGTGCTAGTGTTCTAGCGGGGGCAGATACGCAGTATTTT
-	TRBV27	-	TRBJ1-2	CASSSIGPRGYTF	TGTGCCAGCAGCTCTATCGGTCCGCGGGGCTACACCTTC
-	TRBV7-8	-	TRBJ1-1	CASSLFGKGDTEAFF	TGTGCCAGCAGCTTATTCGGGAAGGGGGACACTGAAGCTTTCTTT
-	TRBV7-2	TRBD1	TRBJ1-2	CASSSGGYRGTGYTF	TGTGCCAGCAGCTCGGGAGGGTACAGGGGCACTGGCTACACCTTC
-	TRBV6-6	-	TRBJ1-1	CATTTSGNTEAFF	TGTGCCACTACCACGTCGGGGAACACTGAAGCTTTCTTT
-	TRBV5-6	-	TRBJ2-5	CASSLVGAAYQETQYF	TGTGCCAGCAGCTTGGTTGGAGCGGCGTACCAAGAGACCCAGTACTTC
-	TRBV25-1	-	TRBJ1-1	CASSEFGSRNTEAFF	TGTGCCAGCAGTGAATTCGGGTCTCGGAACACTGAAGCTTTCTTT